The 11 T cell receptor beta chains below come from one sample, sequenced in a study of a mutant IDH1 vaccine in newly diagnosed glioma. Sequencing was performed with immunoSEQ multiplex PCR; in TCRdb, only in-frame clones are kept and a portion is missing. The repertoire holds about 38,000 clones, about nine tenths seen once, with roughly 18% in the top ten. Time point: baseline, week 1 (first vaccination visit). Treatment of the sample: pre-vaccination baseline after standard-of-care therapy. This specimen was PBMCs, taken from a glioma patient treated with radiotherapy, temozolomide or both. The receptors derive from a man between 18 and 35 years old with glioma.

Here the CDR3 DNA reads TGTGCCAGCAGCTCAGGGACCCATAGAAACACCGGGGAGCTGTTTTTT. Translated: CASSSGTHRNTGELFF. The chain employs TRBV7-8 and TRBJ2-2; D is tentatively TRBD1 or TRBD2 (5 bases each). The germline V gene has CDR1 SGHVS and CDR2 FQNEAQ. The V end was cut by 4 bases, the J end by 2 bases, with 14 bases between. CDR3 length: 16 amino acids. Looking up the rest from reference TRBV7-8 and TRBJ2-2 gives the full variable domain: GAGVSQSPRYKVAKRGQDVALRCDPISGHVSLFWYQQALGQGPEFLTYFQNEAQLDKSGLPSDRFFAERPEGSVSTLKIQRTQQEDSAVYLCASSSGTHRNTGELFFGEGSRLTVL.

The sample holds one count of this clone. The chain has TRBV5-8 and TRBJ2-7; 7 bases align to TRBD1. This CDR3 contains 14 residues. CDR1 is SGHTS, CDR2 YDEGEE, per germline. With 2 bases clipped from V and 3 bases from J, the junction kept 5 bases outside the gene matches. This CDR3 reads CASSLRTGGYEQYF. The CDR3 DNA reads as TGTGCCAGCAGCTTACGGACAGGCGGCTACGAGCAGTACTTC.

The V call is TRBV14, the J call TRBJ2-1; D perhaps matches TRBD2 (6 bases). Germline values: CDR1 SGHDN, CDR2 FVKESK. The CDR3 is 14 residues long. The V end lost 2 bases, the J end lost 8 bases, and 13 bases lay between the germline ends. CDR3 amino acids: CASSQLGGAYEQFF. The CDR3 coding sequence is TGTGCCAGCAGCCAATTGGGGGGAGCTTATGAGCAGTTCTTC.

This clone was counted between two and nine times. The chain combines TRBV27 with TRBJ2-7; the D is unclear. Germline CDR1 is MNHEY and CDR2 is SMNVEV (reference sequence). The CDR3 extends over 14 amino acids. V was shortened by 2 bases and J by 3 bases, with 11 bases between the two germline ends. This chain's CDR3 is CASSLNRLLYEQYF. The CDR3 region has the DNA TGTGCCAGCAGTTTAAACAGATTACTCTACGAGCAGTACTTC.

This chain connects TRBV18 to TRBJ1-1; D ambiguous. V was pared by 3 bases and J by 1 base, with 6 bases between. The CDR3 has 13 residues. Germline V gene lookup returns CDR1 KGHSH and CDR2 LQKENI. The CDR3, as DNA: TGTGCCAGCTCACCGACCCAGAACACTGAAGCTTTCTTT. Translation: CASSPTQNTEAFF.

The chain has TRBV28 and TRBJ2-7, with 7 nucleotides matching TRBD1. This CDR3 spans 16 amino acids. The trim removed 4 bases at V and 1 base at J, leaving 10 bases unmatched. The germline CDR1 and CDR2 sequences are MDHEN and SYDVKM. CDR3 residues: CASSSFSRDRSYEQYF. CDR3 in DNA: TGTGCCAGCAGTTCCTTTTCCCGGGACAGATCCTACGAGCAGTACTTC.

V gene TRBV5-6 combines with J gene TRBJ1-1, with 8 nucleotides matching TRBD1. Germline V CDR1 and CDR2: SGHDT, YYEEEE. After removal of 2 bases from V and 6 bases from J, the junction contained 6 bases not matched to a gene. The CDR3 has 14 amino acids. In DNA form, the CDR3 reads TGTGCCAGCAGCTTTACAGGGGGATTAGCTGAAGCTTTCTTT. It codes for CASSFTGGLAEAFF.

The chain carries TRBV5-5 and TRBJ2-2, with D possibly being TRBD1 (6 bases). Germline-derived CDR1 and CDR2 are SGHKS and YYEKEE (reference sequence). V dropped 0 bases and J dropped 3 bases, with 9 bases sitting between them. This CDR3 is 15 amino acids long. The DNA for the CDR3 is TGTGCCAGCAGCTTGGGCAGGGGTTACACCGGGGAGCTGTTTTTT. Protein product: CASSLGRGYTGELFF.

The chain carries TRBV5-1 and TRBJ2-3; maybe TRBD2 (5 bases). Germline lookup yields CDR1 SGHRS and CDR2 YFSETQ. The length of the CDR3 is 15 residues. V was pared by 5 bases and J by 2 bases, with 15 bases between. Here the CDR3 reads CASRTDYLITDTQYF. CDR3 nucleotides: TGCGCCAGCAGGACTGACTACCTGATCACAGATACGCAGTATTTT.

The chain is built from TRBV7-9 and TRBJ2-2, with 10 positions matching TRBD2. This CDR3 contains 17 residues. The V and J ends lost 3 bases and 6 bases, in that order; junction bases with no gene match: 10. Germline loops: CDR1 SEHNR, CDR2 FQNEAQ (reference sequence). CDR3 in DNA: TGTGCCAGCAGCTTGAATCCAGGCCTAGCGGGAGCCGGGGAGCTGTTTTTT. Translation: CASSLNPGLAGAGELFF.

The chain carries TRBV4-3 and TRBJ2-2, with 8 bases matching TRBD1. This CDR3 contains 16 residues. Germline loops: CDR1 LGHNA, CDR2 YSLEER. Trimming at V came to 4 bases and at J to 4 bases, leaving 8 bases not matched to a gene. This chain's CDR3 is CASSLSGGSGTGELFF. For the CDR3, the DNA is TGCGCCAGCAGCCTATCAGGGGGCAGCGGCACCGGGGAGCTGTTTTTT.